This TCR beta chain was captured by sequencing in a study of blood T cell repertoires in COVID-19. Across the whole study: Samples representing acute and convalescent COVID-19 were sourced from the United States, Italy and Spain. T cells, B-cell-depleted T cells, or PBMCs provided the cDNA or gDNA that served as material.

Seattle cases were enrolled at active infection and followed longitudinally. Source study methods: By means of reference gene primer amplification, nucleated cell counts were estimated. The protocol was immunoSEQ multiplex PCR, while the TCRdb copy is restricted to in-frame clones and leaves out a portion. That table furnishes V, J and clone size, whereas the DNA furnished D and trimming. The table includes 200,000 to 300,000 clones, approximately 91% detected once. This clonotype originated in a man in his thirties or forties with COVID-19, enrolled during active disease. The sequenced sample consisted of peripheral blood.

CDR3 residues: CASSQDRLRTGYSPLHF. The CDR3 region has the DNA TGCGCCAGCAGCCAAGATAGGCTTAGGACAGGGTATTCACCCCTCCACTTT. The V and J genes are TRBV4-1 and TRBJ1-6, with TRBD1 matching over 8 bases. The CDR3 loop spans 17 amino acids. Trimming cost V 0 bases and J 8 bases; bases outside gene matches: 9. Germline assignment: CDR1 MGHRA and CDR2 YSYEKL.